This T cell receptor beta chain was identified in a study of cytomegalovirus exposure and HLA in healthy donors. Study-level points and caveats: Some TCR beta chains (over 150 of them) were listed as cytomegalovirus-associated. Researchers reported in a later analysis that a missense DCLRE1C variant was tied to TCR beta V- and J-gene trimming.

Worth noting for this clone: As yet, its antigen is unknown.

Use of 60 Vbeta and 13 Jbeta primers characterized the PCR. Data came from immunoSEQ multiplex PCR; TCRdb stores just in-frame clones and leaves some out. Here the sample spans over 150,000 clones, approximately 80% being singletons. Each donor was nominally healthy when sampled (though unrecorded immune exposures were likely). Losses at the gene ends were 5 bases for V and 10 bases for J; bases not matched to a gene: 15. The germline CDR1 and CDR2 sequences are MNHEY and SMNVEV (reference sequence). The CDR3 sequence is 15 residues long. Sequences were obtained from PBMCs. This chain joins TRBV27 and TRBJ1-1; 8 bases fit TRBD1. This clonotype was obtained from a man younger than 40 in good health and CMV-seropositive. The CDR3 spells CASSLQGVSTSGAFF. CDR3 DNA: TGTGCCAGCAGTCTACAGGGGGTATCAACGAGCGGAGCTTTCTTT.